This record covers a single T cell receptor beta chain. Antigen: not known. This record comes from a study of T cell responses to AZD1222 COVID-19 vaccine. Study-level background: Second-dose groups at about 4 or about 12 weeks were pooled.

The germline V and J ends were trimmed by 1 base and 1 base, with 8 bases remaining between them. This CDR3 is built from 15 residues. CDR1 is MDHEN, CDR2 SYDVKM, per germline. Profiling relied on immunoSEQ multiplex PCR, and the TCRdb table lists in-frame clones only, not all of them. The table lists about 110,000 clones, roughly 90% of them singletons. The study's findings and limits: Close to half of all spike-specific TCRs reportedly target regions of the variants that are unmutated. Baseline serostatus was positive in only a handful of AZD1222 recipients. White British donors predominated, females outnumbered males, and clonal diversity was possibly underestimated.

The chain links TRBV28 to TRBJ2-4, with D maybe TRBD2 (6 bases). The sequences come from peripheral blood, collected on day 0 of AZD1222 vaccination. This clonotype originated in an adult in good health. In nucleotides, the CDR3 is TGTGCCAGCAGTTTATCCGGGACTGCCAAAAACATTCAGTACTTC. It translates to CASSLSGTAKNIQYF.